This TCR beta chain is from a study of radiation and T cells in renal cell carcinoma. Regarding the study as a whole: Top tumor clonotypes rose in blood 2 weeks post-radiation, then contracted.

There are a few counts of this clone. The antigen is undetermined. The time point: baseline pretreatment blood. Regarding treatment: 15 Gy SBRT to primary tumor, nephrectomy 4 weeks later. The tumor was a clear cell renal cell carcinoma. Clones were read by immunoSEQ multiplex PCR, and TCRdb kept only the in-frame ones, dropping some. The table records 87,000 or so clones, 75% to 90% of them present only once. CDR1 is SEHNR and CDR2 is FQNEAQ in the germline V gene (reference sequence). This CDR3 spans 14 amino acids. The ends were cut back, 5 bases at V and 5 bases at J, with 15 bases in the middle. The chain links TRBV7-9 to TRBJ1-1; D may be TRBD1 (6 bases). The sequencing used blood, collected from a patient whose treatment included radiotherapy and nephrectomy. The TCR was taken from a man between 50 and 59 years old with renal cell carcinoma. The CDR3 spells CASSPSSGATEAFF. The CDR3 DNA reads TGTGCCAGCAGCCCAAGCTCAGGGGCAACTGAAGCTTTCTTT.